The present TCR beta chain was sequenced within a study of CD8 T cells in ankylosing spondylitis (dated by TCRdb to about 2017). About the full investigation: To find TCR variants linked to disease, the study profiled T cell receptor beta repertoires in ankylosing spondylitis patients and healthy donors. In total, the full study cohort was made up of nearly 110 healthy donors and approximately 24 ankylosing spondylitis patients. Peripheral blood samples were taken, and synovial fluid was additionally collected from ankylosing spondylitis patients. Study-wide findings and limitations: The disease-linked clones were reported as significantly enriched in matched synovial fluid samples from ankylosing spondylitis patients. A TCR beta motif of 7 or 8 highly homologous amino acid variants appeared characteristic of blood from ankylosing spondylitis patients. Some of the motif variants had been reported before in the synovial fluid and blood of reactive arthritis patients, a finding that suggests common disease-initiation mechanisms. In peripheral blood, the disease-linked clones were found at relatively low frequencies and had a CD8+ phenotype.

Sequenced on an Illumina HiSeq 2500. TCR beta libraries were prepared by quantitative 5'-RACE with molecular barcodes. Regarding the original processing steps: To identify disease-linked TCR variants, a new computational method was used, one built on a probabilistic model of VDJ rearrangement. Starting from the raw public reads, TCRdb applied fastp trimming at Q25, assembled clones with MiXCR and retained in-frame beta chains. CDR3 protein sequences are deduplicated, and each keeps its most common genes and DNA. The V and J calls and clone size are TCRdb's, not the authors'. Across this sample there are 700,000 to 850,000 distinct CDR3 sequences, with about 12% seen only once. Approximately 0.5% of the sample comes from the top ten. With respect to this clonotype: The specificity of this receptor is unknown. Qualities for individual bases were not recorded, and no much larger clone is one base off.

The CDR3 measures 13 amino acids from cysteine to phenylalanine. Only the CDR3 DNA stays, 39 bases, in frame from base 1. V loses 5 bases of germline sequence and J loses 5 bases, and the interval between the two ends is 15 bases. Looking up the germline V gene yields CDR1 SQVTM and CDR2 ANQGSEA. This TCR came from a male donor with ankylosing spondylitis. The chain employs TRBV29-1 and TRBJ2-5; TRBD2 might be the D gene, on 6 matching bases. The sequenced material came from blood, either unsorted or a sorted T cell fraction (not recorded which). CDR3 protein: CSVSSAGGETQYF. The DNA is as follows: TGCAGCGTTTCTAGCGCTGGGGGGGAGACCCAGTACTTC.